These 8 T cell receptor beta chains were sequenced from one sample in a study of blood T cell repertoires in COVID-19. Assay used: immunoSEQ multiplex PCR; TCRdb lists only in-frame clones, some missing. The sample records roughly 150,000 clones, just under 85% being singletons. The specimen was peripheral blood. Receptors were obtained from a woman aged 80 or over with COVID-19, enrolled during active disease.

This clone was recorded once. The chain carries TRBV7-9 and TRBJ1-1, with D unclear. Germline lookup yields CDR1 SEHNR and CDR2 FQNEAQ (reference sequence). The CDR3 sequence is 13 residues long. V lost 11 bases and J lost 0, with 13 bases in between. The DNA of the CDR3 is TGTGCCTCCGAGGTGGCGGTGAACACTGAAGCTTTCTTT. Protein sequence: CASEVAVNTEAFF.

V usage is TRBV6-5 and J usage is TRBJ2-2; D not resolved. This CDR3 region has 13 residues. Trimming pared 4 bases from V and 6 bases from J, leaving 9 bases between. Germline V gene lookup returns CDR1 MNHEY and CDR2 SVGAGI. CDR3 in DNA: TGTGCCAGCAGTTCCATTCCGGCCGGGGAGCTGTTTTTT. Translation gives CASSSIPAGELFF.

The J gene is TRBJ2-3, the V gene TRBV5-4; 9 bases fit TRBD2. V dropped 1 base and J dropped 3; count of bases not matched to a gene: 3. Germline V gene sequence: CDR1 SGHNT, CDR2 YYREEE (reference sequence). The CDR3 consists of 15 residues. Here the CDR3 reads CASSLPSGNTDTQYF. The CDR3 DNA reads as TGTGCCAGCAGCTTGCCTAGCGGGAATACAGATACGCAGTATTTT.

The CDR3 nucleotides are TGTGCCAGCAGCTTGAATAGCGGACCCTACGAGCAGTACTTC. Amino acid sequence: CASSLNSGPYEQYF. The chain couples TRBV7-2 to TRBJ2-7; D possibly corresponds to TRBD2 (6 bases). Germline V gene lookup returns CDR1 SGHTA and CDR2 FQGNSA. Trimming shortened V by 3 bases and J by 2 bases, and 11 bases separated the two germline ends. This CDR3 spans 14 amino acids.

The chain joins TRBV19 to TRBJ2-7; TRBD2 agrees at 7 bases. Germline CDR1 is LNHDA and CDR2 is SQIVND (reference sequence). The CDR3 runs 17 residues. V shed 3 bases and J 0 bases; nucleotides not matched to a gene: 11. The CDR3 nucleotides are TGTGCCAGTAGTATCGGTTTTGTCGGCGGGGGCTCCTACGAGCAGTACTTC. It is translated as CASSIGFVGGGSYEQYF.

The chain has TRBV18 and TRBJ2-1; the D is unclear. This CDR3 has 14 amino acids. V was shortened by 1 base and J by 8 bases, with 12 bases between the two germline ends. The germline V gene has CDR1 KGHSH and CDR2 LQKENI. The CDR3 region has the DNA TGTGCCAGCTCACCACTTTTAGATTCGGATGAGCAGTTCTTC. This translates into CASSPLLDSDEQFF.

The chain recombines TRBV11-2 with TRBJ1-5; D not resolved. CDR3 length: 13 residues. Germline-derived CDR1 and CDR2 are SGHAT and FQNNGV. Trimming shortened V by 3 bases and J by 6 bases, and 9 bases separated the two germline ends. The CDR3 here is CASSLTGFQPQHF. CDR3 DNA sequence: TGTGCCAGCAGCTTGACTGGATTTCAGCCCCAGCATTTT. Based on the CDR3 plus reference TRBV11-2 and TRBJ1-5, the full variable domain is EAGVAQSPRYKIIEKRQSVAFWCNPISGHATLYWYQQILGQGPKLLIQFQNNGVVDDSQLPKDRFSAERLKGVDSTLKIQPAKLEDSAVYLCASSLTGFQPQHFGDGTRLSIL.

The chain links TRBV3-1 (or the pseudogene TRBV3-2) to TRBJ2-5; TRBD2 matches at 13 bases. Germline assignment: CDR1 LGHDT and CDR2 YNNKEL (reference sequence). The V and J ends lost 0 bases and 7 bases, in that order; junction bases with no gene match: 29. This CDR3 contains 24 residues. DNA for the CDR3: TGTGCCAGCAGCCAAGATTCGATTGGGAGACAAACGGCTACTAGCGGGAGGGCCTTGGGGACCCAGTACTTC. Its translation: CASSQDSIGRQTATSGRALGTQYF.